This T cell receptor (beta chain) originates from a study of identical twins (dated by TCRdb to the mid-2010s). Context from the whole study: TCR alpha and beta repertoires from monozygotic twins, unrelated adults of various ages and cord blood were deep-sequenced to test whether fetal clonotypes persist. To rule out contamination, the twin experiments were replicated at different times with different library preparation protocols. What the study reported, not specific to this receptor: In monozygotic twins, out-of-frame TCR alpha sharing was systematically underestimated by recombination models, although the models agreed with sharing between unrelated individuals. Abundant cord blood beta clonotypes carried fewer insertions; young adult naive repertoires showed a weaker similar trend, while memory repertoires showed none. The excess sharing between twins in beta out-of-frame sequences was weaker because fewer shared sequences reduced the signal-to-noise ratio. Because the same donors could not be followed over many years, the conclusions depended on cross-sectional statistical analysis. Zero-insertion analyses could be partly confounded by invariant T cells such as MAIT and iNKT, although diverse VJ usage argued against such confounding for most clonotypes. Compared with coincidental sharing between unrelated individuals, out-of-frame TCR alpha sequences shared between twins had an excess of sequences with low generation probability.

This clonotype came up many times. The antigen it recognizes is unknown. The junction differs from germline at one of its ends, possibly a read error. Receptors were amplified or captured by 5' RACE. Instrument on record: Illumina HiSeq 2000. Template switching added a universal primer binding site, and the final cDNA carried a unique molecular identifier that allowed TCR cDNA molecules to be counted accurately. Specific primers in the conserved constant-segment region were used to synthesize first-strand cDNA for TCR alpha and beta chains. To control for contamination, every cDNA library carried two barcodes: a SMART-Mk sample barcode plus Illumina barcodes. TruSeq adapter sequences along with Illumina sample barcodes were introduced in two successive PCR steps. The TCR alpha and beta cDNA libraries were sequenced on the Illumina HiSeq platform using custom primers. In the original analysis: Unique molecular identifiers were extracted from raw reads with MiGEC, and CDR3 positions were determined with MiXCR. Recombination models were inferred per individual with the repgenHMM and IGoR tools using an EM algorithm. Shared clonotypes were analyzed with the tcR package in R, and sharing was normalized by the product of cloneset sizes. To study raw recombination without the effects of thymic and clonal selection, out-of-frame nonproductive sequences were analyzed. The public sequencing data were trimmed at Q25 with fastp and processed into clonotypes with MiXCR by TCRdb, which kept only in-frame beta chains. Each record represents a unique CDR3 protein, reported with the most common genes and DNA among its rows. The V and J calls and clone size are TCRdb's, not the authors'. In all, the sample holds hundreds of thousands of distinct CDR3 sequences, and about 7% of those were seen once. The top ten constitute roughly 3.4% of the sample.

Every donor in the study was a healthy Caucasian. Three pairs of female monozygotic twins, all aged roughly 18 to 29 years, made up the twin cohort. Using Miltenyi CD45RO+ enrichment and human naive T-cell isolation kits, memory (CD45RO+) and naive T cells were isolated from PBMC. The CDR1 and CDR2 encoded by the germline V gene are MNHEY and SVGAGI. Its CDR3 holds 12 amino acids, cysteine through phenylalanine. Only the CDR3 part of the read is kept: 36 bases, read in frame from the first base. Separately, the same data were catalogued under a study of yellow fever vaccine responses in identical twins. That second publication adds: According to the authors, in identical twins the way T cells responded to vaccination appeared partly convergent and partly personalized. In the study, vaccine-responding T cell clones were precisely tracked in identical twins.

The V and J genes are TRBV6-5 and TRBJ2-1; 8 nucleotides in the junction match TRBD2. The specimen was memory (CD45RO+) T cells sorted from blood. The cell subset or site label of this sample denotes: CD45RO+ enriched T cells. This clonotype originated in a woman between 18 and 29 years old in good health. CDR3 sequence: CASSSSRTSSVF. The bases are TGTGCCAGCAGTTCCTCCCGGACTAGCTCGGTCTTC.